The 19 T cell receptor beta chains given below trace back to one sample, sequenced in a study of identical twins. TCRdb redid the calling of the 5' RACE reads with MiXCR, one entry per CDR3 protein. The repertoire holds under 1 million distinct CDR3 sequences, with about 12% as singletons. This same sample was also taken into another study, of yellow fever vaccine responses in identical twins.

Sequenced material: PBMCs. These receptor sequences come from a young woman in good health.

This clonotype was counted only a few times. The DNA for the CDR3 is TGTGCCAGCAGTTTTCTTAGCAATCAGCCCCAGCATTTT. Translated: CASSFLSNQPQHF. This sequence joins TRBV12-3 or TRBV12-4 and TRBJ1-5; no firm D call. Trimming removed 3 bases at V and 0 bases at J, with 3 bases between. The CDR3 is 13 amino acids.

The V and J genes are TRBV2 and TRBJ2-2; D is ambiguous. Trimming removed 5 bases at V and 3 bases at J, with 10 bases between. The CDR3 consists of 14 residues. The germline V gene encodes CDR1 SNHLY and CDR2 FYNNEI. CDR3 amino acids: CASSYGRYTGELFF. The CDR3 DNA reads TGTGCCAGCAGTTACGGGCGATACACCGGGGAGCTGTTTTTT.

This clonotype was detected a few times. This chain connects TRBV5-1 to TRBJ2-5; unclear D gene. Germline-derived CDR1 and CDR2 are SGHRS and YFSETQ. V shed 0 bases and J shed 7 bases, with 13 bases lying between them. This CDR3 comprises 14 residues. In DNA, the CDR3 is TGCGCCAGCAGCTTGGGTTCCGACTCGGCGACCCAGTACTTC. Translated: CASSLGSDSATQYF.

The chain couples TRBV20-1 to TRBJ2-1; 13 nucleotides line up with TRBD2. V lost 2 bases and J lost 7; bases outside the gene matches: 11. Germline V gene sequence: CDR1 DFQATT, CDR2 SNEGSKA (reference sequence). The length of the CDR3 is 17 residues. The CDR3 nucleotides read TGCAGTGCTAGACCCAGACTAGCGGGAGGCATGTTGAATGAGCAGTTCTTC. As protein: CSARPRLAGGMLNEQFF.

The chain is built from TRBV6-5 and TRBJ2-1; D not certain. Germline assignment: CDR1 MNHEY and CDR2 SVGAGI. The length of the CDR3 is 15 residues. Trimming removed 3 bases at V and 5 bases at J, with 14 bases between. This chain's CDR3 is CASSYIQFPHNEQFF. Written as DNA, the CDR3 is TGTGCCAGCAGTTATATCCAGTTTCCTCACAATGAGCAGTTCTTC.

The gene calls are TRBV9 and TRBJ1-2; unclear D gene. CDR1 and CDR2 from the germline V gene are SGDLS and YYNGEE. The germline V and J ends were trimmed by 0 bases and 4 bases, with 4 bases remaining between them. This CDR3 is built from 12 residues. The chain's CDR3 is CASSVVPYGYTF. The CDR3 bases are TGTGCCAGCAGCGTAGTCCCCTATGGCTACACCTTC.

This clonotype was detected only a few times. The rearrangement joins TRBV24-1 to TRBJ2-2; D is unclear. Germline-derived CDR1 and CDR2 are KGHDR and SFDVKD. With 1 base removed from V and 1 base from J, the gap between germline ends came to 6 bases. This CDR3 has 15 residues. The CDR3 DNA reads TGTGCCACCAGTGATTTAGTCAGGAACACCGGGGAGCTGTTTTTT. Translating it yields CATSDLVRNTGELFF.

This clonotype appeared a few times. The CDR3: CASSEEAGMRGETQYF. The CDR3 bases are TGCGCCAGCAGTGAGGAGGCGGGGATGAGAGGAGAGACCCAGTACTTC. This chain joins TRBV10-1 and TRBJ2-5, with D possibly TRBD2 on 6 matching bases. V lost 2 bases to trimming and J lost 4 bases, with 17 bases between them. The germline V gene encodes CDR1 WNHNN and CDR2 SYGVQD (reference sequence). The CDR3 length is 16 residues.

The rearrangement links TRBV4-1 to TRBJ2-1; D is perhaps TRBD2 (6 bases). V shed 1 base and J shed 5 bases, with 21 bases lying between them. Germline V gene lookup returns CDR1 MGHRA and CDR2 YSYEKL. The CDR3 runs to 18 residues. The CDR3 is CASSQVDLGLAKHNEQFF. For the CDR3, the DNA is TGCGCCAGCAGCCAAGTCGATTTGGGGCTAGCGAAACACAATGAGCAGTTCTTC.

The chain joins TRBV5-5 to TRBJ2-2; the D is unclear. CDR1 is SGHKS, CDR2 YYEKEE, per germline (reference sequence). Trimming removed 4 bases at V and 8 bases at J, with 15 bases between. This CDR3 comprises 14 residues. In DNA form, the CDR3 reads TGTGCCAGCAGCCTGCCGTCCCAATCAGGGGAGCTGTTTTTT. Translation: CASSLPSQSGELFF.

This clonotype was detected a few times. This chain uses TRBV12-3 or TRBV12-4 with TRBJ2-3, with a tentative D call TRBD1 (7 bases). The CDR3 totals 16 residues. The germline V and J ends were trimmed by 3 bases and 4 bases, with 17 bases remaining between them. CDR3 in DNA: TGTGCCAGCAGTTTGAGGGGCAGGGGGGTCGCAGATACGCAGTATTTT. This sequence encodes CASSLRGRGVADTQYF.

A few counts support this clonotype. The chain combines TRBV20-1 with TRBJ2-7, with D uncertain. The V end lost 4 bases, the J end lost 2 bases, and 9 bases lay between the germline ends. The CDR3 is made up of 12 amino acids. Germline CDR1 is DFQATT and CDR2 is SNEGSKA (reference sequence). Written as DNA, the CDR3 is TGCAGTGCTATGAGACCTCCCTACGAGCAGTACTTC. It codes for CSAMRPPYEQYF.

This clonotype was picked up a small number of times. This chain connects TRBV12-3 or TRBV12-4 to TRBJ2-7; no clear D gene. V dropped 2 bases and J dropped 1 base, with 6 bases sitting between them. The CDR3 totals 13 residues. The CDR3 region is CASSLTQSYEQYF. Written as DNA, the CDR3 is TGTGCCAGCAGTTTAACCCAGTCCTACGAGCAGTACTTC.

This clonotype appeared a few times. V usage is TRBV18 and J usage is TRBJ2-7, with 13 bases fitting TRBD2. The CDR3 length is 15 residues. Germline V gene data show CDR1 as KGHSH and CDR2 as LQKENI. Losses at the gene ends were 8 bases for V and 5 bases for J; bases not matched to a gene: 9. This chain's CDR3 is CASTSTGTSGNEQYF. CDR3 in DNA: TGTGCCAGCACCTCGACCGGGACTAGCGGGAACGAGCAGTACTTC. Supplemented by reference TRBV18 and TRBJ2-7, the full variable domain reads NAGVMQNPRHLVRRRGQEARLRCSPMKGHSHVYWYRQLPEEGLKFMVYLQKENIIDESGMPKERFSAEFPKEGPSILRIQQVVRGDSAAYFCASTSTGTSGNEQYFGPGTRLTVT.

Ten or more counts support this clonotype. The rearrangement uses TRBV12-3 or TRBV12-4 and TRBJ1-5; a possible D gene is TRBD1 (5 bases). Trimming stripped 5 bases from V and 3 bases from J, with 8 bases between. The CDR3 has 13 amino acids. The CDR3 reads CASSPDTNQPQHF. The CDR3 nucleotides read TGTGCCAGCAGTCCGGACACCAATCAGCCCCAGCATTTT.

The rearrangement joins TRBV6-5 to TRBJ2-3; no reliable D call. The CDR3 spans 14 residues. Germline V lookup: CDR1 MNHEY, CDR2 SVGAGI. V shed 4 bases and J shed 2 bases, with 10 bases lying between them. The CDR3 DNA reads TGTGCCAGCAGTTTCCTACGAGACACAGATACGCAGTATTTT. It is translated as CASSFLRDTDTQYF.

In this sample, this clonotype turned up a few times. This rearrangement joins TRBV10-1 to TRBJ2-7; 7 bases agree with TRBD2. In germline, CDR1 is WNHNN, CDR2 SYGVQD (reference sequence). The junction had 7 bases not matched to a gene; V was cut back by 0 bases and J by 5 bases. The CDR3 is made up of 15 amino acids. The CDR3 DNA reads TGCGCCAGCAGTGAGTCCTTAGCGGGCACAGACGAGCAGTACTTC. Its translation: CASSESLAGTDEQYF.

This clonotype was found a few times. This chain uses TRBV10-3 with TRBJ1-1, with D possibly being TRBD1 (6 bases). V shed 3 bases and J shed 11 bases, with 13 bases lying between them. Looked up from germline, CDR1 is ENHRY and CDR2 is SYGVKD. This CDR3 is built from 12 residues. The CDR3 reads CAISDAGETAFF. The CDR3 DNA is TGTGCCATCAGTGATGCAGGGGAGACGGCTTTCTTT.

This chain links TRBV20-1 with TRBJ2-5, with 9 bases fitting TRBD2. Looked up from germline, CDR1 is DFQATT and CDR2 is SNEGSKA (reference sequence). V trimming: 1 base; J trimming: 4 bases; junction bases outside the gene matches: 7. The CDR3 consists of 15 residues. In nucleotides, the CDR3 is TGCAGTGCTAGAGTCGGTGCACTAGCGGGAGAGACCCAGTACTTC. Its protein product is CSARVGALAGETQYF.